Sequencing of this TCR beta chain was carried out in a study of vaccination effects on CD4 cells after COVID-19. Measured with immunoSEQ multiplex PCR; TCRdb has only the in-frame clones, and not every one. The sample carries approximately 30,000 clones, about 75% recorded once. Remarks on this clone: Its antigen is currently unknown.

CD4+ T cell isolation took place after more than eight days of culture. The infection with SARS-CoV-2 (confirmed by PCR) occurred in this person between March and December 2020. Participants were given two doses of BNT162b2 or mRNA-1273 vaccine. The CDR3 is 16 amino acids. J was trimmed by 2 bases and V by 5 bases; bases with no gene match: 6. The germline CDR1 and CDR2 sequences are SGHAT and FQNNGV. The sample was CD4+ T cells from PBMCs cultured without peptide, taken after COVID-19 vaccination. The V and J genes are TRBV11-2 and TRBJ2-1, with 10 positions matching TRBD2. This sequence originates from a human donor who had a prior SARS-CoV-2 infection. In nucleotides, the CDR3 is TGTGCCAGCAGCCCCATAGCGGGGGGCCCCTACAATGAGCAGTTCTTC. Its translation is CASSPIAGGPYNEQFF.